The present TCR beta chain was sequenced within a study of T cell changes during pregnancy in multiple sclerosis. Looked up from germline, CDR1 is SGDLS and CDR2 is YYNGEE. Deletions cut 2 bases from V and 6 bases from J, with 11 bases between. The CDR3 runs 13 residues. Measured with immunoSEQ multiplex PCR; TCRdb has only the in-frame clones, and not every one. The sample shows around 85,000 clones, about 90% of them seen only once. This sample comprised PBMCs, obtained in the first trimester of pregnancy. The chain has TRBV9 and TRBJ1-2; the D is unclear. The source of this sequence is a female donor in good health, serving as a control in a pregnancy study. Some clones in this sample may be carry-over from other donors' samples. CDR3 DNA: TGTGCCAGCAGCGTTGGGCCCGGGGATGGCTACACCTTC. It specifies CASSVGPGDGYTF.